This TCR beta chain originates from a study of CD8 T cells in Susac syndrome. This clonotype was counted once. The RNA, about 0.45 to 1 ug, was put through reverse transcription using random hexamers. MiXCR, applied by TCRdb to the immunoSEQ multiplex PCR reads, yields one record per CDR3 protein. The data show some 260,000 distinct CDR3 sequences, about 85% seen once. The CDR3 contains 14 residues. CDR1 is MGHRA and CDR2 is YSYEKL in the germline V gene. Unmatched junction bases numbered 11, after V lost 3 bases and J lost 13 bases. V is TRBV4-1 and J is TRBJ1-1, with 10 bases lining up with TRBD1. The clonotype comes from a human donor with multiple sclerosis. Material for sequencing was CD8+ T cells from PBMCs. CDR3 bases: TGCGCCAGCAGCCAGCTAGGGACAGGGGATGGTAGTTTCTTT. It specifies CASSQLGTGDGSFF.